The following is a T cell receptor (beta chain) sequence with its context. Its antigen is not known. Here immunoSEQ multiplex PCR was the method, and the copy in TCRdb shows in-frame clones only, minus some. The table shows tens of thousands of clones, with roughly 90% occurring only once. The CDR3 runs to 15 residues. The germline V gene encodes CDR1 SNHLY and CDR2 FYNNEI. V was pared by 11 bases and J by 4 bases, with 18 bases between. This entry is derived from a study of T cell responses to AZD1222 COVID-19 vaccine. Findings and limits, study-wide: Spike-spanning, vaccine-associated CD4 TCRs were dominant at 160-218 and 743-854. Reports indicate that nearly half of spike-specific TCRs are directed at unmutated variant regions. Every sample of the repertoires postdated the peak T cell response. With two AZD1222 doses given, Spike-specific TCR breadth and depth both rose.

Sequenced material: peripheral blood, taken on day 0 of MenACWY control vaccination. The chain is built from TRBV2 and TRBJ2-6; maybe TRBD1 (7 bases). This receptor was identified in an adult in good health. CDR3 amino acids: CAGGTEGRGANVLTF. For the CDR3, the DNA is TGTGCCGGCGGGACAGAGGGGAGGGGGGCCAACGTCCTGACTTTC. Based on the CDR3 plus reference TRBV2 and TRBJ2-6, the full variable domain is EPEVTQTPSHQVTQMGQEVILRCVPISNHLYFYWYRQILGQKVEFLVSFYNNEISEKSEIFDDQFSVERPDGSNFTLKIRSTKLEDSAMYFCAGGTEGRGANVLTFGAGSRLTVL.